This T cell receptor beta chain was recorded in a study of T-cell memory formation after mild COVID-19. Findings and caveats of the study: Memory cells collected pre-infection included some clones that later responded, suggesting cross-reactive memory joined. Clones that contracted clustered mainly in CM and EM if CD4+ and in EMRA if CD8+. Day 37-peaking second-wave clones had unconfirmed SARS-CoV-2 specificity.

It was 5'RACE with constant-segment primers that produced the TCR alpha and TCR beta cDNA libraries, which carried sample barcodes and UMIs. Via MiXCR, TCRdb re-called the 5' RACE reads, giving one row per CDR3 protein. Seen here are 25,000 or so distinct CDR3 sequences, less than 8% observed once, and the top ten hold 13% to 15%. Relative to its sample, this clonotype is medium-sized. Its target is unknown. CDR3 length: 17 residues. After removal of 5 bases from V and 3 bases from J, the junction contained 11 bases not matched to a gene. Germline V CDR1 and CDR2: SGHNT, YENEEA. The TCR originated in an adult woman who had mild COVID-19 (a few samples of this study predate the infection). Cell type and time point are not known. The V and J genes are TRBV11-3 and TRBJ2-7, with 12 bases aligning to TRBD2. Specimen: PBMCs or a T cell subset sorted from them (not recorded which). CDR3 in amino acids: CASSHGLAGGPGYEQYF. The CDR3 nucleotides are TGTGCCAGCAGCCACGGCCTAGCGGGAGGGCCAGGCTACGAGCAGTACTTC.